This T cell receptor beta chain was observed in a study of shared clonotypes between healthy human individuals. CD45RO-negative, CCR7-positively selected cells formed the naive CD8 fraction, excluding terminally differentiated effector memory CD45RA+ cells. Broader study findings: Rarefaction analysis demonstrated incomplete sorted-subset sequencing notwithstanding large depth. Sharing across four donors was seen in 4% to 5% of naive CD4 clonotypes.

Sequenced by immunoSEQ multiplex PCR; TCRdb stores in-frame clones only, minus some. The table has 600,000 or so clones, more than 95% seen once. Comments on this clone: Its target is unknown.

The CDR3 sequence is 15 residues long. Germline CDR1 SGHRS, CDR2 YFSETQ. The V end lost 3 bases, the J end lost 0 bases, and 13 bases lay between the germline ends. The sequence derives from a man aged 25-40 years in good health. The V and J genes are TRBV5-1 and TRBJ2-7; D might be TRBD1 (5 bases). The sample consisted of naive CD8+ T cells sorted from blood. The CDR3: CASSSDATGSYEQYF. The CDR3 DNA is TGCGCCAGCAGCTCGGACGCTACAGGCTCCTACGAGCAGTACTTC.